This T cell receptor (beta chain) derives from a study of T cell responses to AZD1222 COVID-19 vaccine. Profiled with immunoSEQ multiplex PCR; TCRdb holds only in-frame clones, not every one. The data show 140,000 to 150,000 clones, around 92% seen once. Sequencing used peripheral blood, obtained after recovery from COVID-19. The sequence was collected from an adult who had recovered from COVID-19.

CDR3 DNA sequence: TGCGCCAGCAGCCAATACCCGGGGAGGAACACTGAAGCTTTCTTT. It translates to CASSQYPGRNTEAFF. V usage is TRBV4-1 and J usage is TRBJ1-1; D is unresolved. This CDR3 contains 15 residues. Germline V gives CDR1 MGHRA, CDR2 YSYEKL. V lost 2 bases and J 1 base, leaving 11 bases between the germline ends.